The source of this TCR beta chain is a study of CD8+CD57+ T cells in acquired aplastic anemia. About the research overall: DNA from sorted CD4+ and CD8+ cells averaged roughly 3.4 ug. The study obtained 8.5 million to 12 million reads on average for CD4+ cells from healthy donors.

This clonotype was found many times. Genomic DNA, serving as template, underwent TCR beta VDJ and CDR3 profiling. Via MiXCR, TCRdb re-called the reads, giving one row per CDR3 protein. The repertoire includes fewer than 250,000 distinct CDR3 sequences, 50% to 55% of them detected once, and 16% sits in the top ten. The CDR3 length is 16 residues. Germline-derived CDR1 and CDR2 are SQVTM and ANQGSEA. Trimming pared 5 bases from V and 1 base from J, leaving 20 bases between. This rearrangement joins TRBV29-1 to TRBJ1-1; D call uncertain. The TCR originated in a human donor in good health, serving as a control. The specimen was sorted CD4+, CD8+, or CD8+CD57+ T cells (not recorded which) from PBMCs. CDR3 amino acids: CSVSDWPWGSNTEAFF. Written as DNA, the CDR3 is TGCAGCGTTTCGGACTGGCCTTGGGGATCGAACACTGAAGCTTTCTTT.